This T cell receptor (beta chain) was documented in a study of early T cells in non-severe SARS-CoV-2 infection. TCRdb used MiXCR to reprocess the 5' RACE reads, holding one entry per CDR3 protein. The table has roughly 53,000 distinct CDR3 sequences, about 10% seen once. This clonotype was seen at least ten times. Germline V lookup: CDR1 MGHRA, CDR2 YSYEKL. The V end lost 0 bases, the J end lost 12 bases, and 15 bases lay between the germline ends. The CDR3 runs 14 residues. This chain uses TRBV4-1 with TRBJ2-1; perhaps TRBD2 as D (6 bases). The sequenced material came from whole blood. The receptor was derived from an adult who was a healthcare worker with PCR-confirmed SARS-CoV-2 infection or an uninfected control (not recorded which). The CDR3 DNA reads as TGCGCCAGCAGCCAAGAGGAGGGCCCGAGGCCGCAGTTCTTC. Protein sequence: CASSQEEGPRPQFF.